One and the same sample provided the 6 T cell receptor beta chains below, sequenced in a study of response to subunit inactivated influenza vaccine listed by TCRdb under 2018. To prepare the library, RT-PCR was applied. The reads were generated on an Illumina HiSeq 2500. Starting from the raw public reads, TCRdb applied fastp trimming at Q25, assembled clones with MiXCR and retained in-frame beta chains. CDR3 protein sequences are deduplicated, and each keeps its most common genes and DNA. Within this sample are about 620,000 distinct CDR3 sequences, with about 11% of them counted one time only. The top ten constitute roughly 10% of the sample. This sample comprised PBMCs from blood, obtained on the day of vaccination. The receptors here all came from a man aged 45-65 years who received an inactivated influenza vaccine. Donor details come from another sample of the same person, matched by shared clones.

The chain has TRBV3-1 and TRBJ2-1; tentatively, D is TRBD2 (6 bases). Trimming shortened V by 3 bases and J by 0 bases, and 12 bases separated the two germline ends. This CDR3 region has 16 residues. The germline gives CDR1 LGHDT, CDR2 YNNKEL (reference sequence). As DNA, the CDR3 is TGTGCCAGCAGCCAGAACAGCGGGTTCTCCTACAATGAGCAGTTCTTC. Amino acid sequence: CASSQNSGFSYNEQFF.

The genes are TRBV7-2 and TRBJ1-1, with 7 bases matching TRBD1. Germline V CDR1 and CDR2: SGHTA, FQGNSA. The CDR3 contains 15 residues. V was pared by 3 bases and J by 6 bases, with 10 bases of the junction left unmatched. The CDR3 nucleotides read TGTGCCAGCAGCTTGTGGACAGGTTCGGATCCTGAAGCTTTCTTT. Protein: CASSLWTGSDPEAFF.

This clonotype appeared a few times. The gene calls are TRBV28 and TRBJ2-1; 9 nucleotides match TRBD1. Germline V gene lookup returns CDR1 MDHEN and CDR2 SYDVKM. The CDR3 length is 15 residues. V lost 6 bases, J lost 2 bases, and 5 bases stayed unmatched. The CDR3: CASSRDRETYNEQFF. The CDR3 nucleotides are TGTGCCAGCAGCCGGGACAGGGAAACCTACAATGAGCAGTTCTTC.

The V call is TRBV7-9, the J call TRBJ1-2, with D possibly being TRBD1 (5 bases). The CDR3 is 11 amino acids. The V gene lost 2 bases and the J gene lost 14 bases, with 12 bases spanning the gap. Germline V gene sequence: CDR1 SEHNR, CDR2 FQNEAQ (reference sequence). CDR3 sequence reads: CASSLNQGATF. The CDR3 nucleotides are TGTGCCAGCAGCTTAAATCAGGGTGCAACCTTC.

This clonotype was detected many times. The chain's CDR3 is CSVEQGAVTDTQYF. CDR3 in DNA: TGCAGCGTTGAACAGGGTGCGGTAACAGATACGCAGTATTTT. The chain joins TRBV29-1 to TRBJ2-3, with D possibly being TRBD1 (5 bases). V shed 2 bases and J shed 3 bases, with 12 bases lying between them. The CDR3 has 14 amino acids. Germline values: CDR1 SQVTM, CDR2 ANQGSEA.

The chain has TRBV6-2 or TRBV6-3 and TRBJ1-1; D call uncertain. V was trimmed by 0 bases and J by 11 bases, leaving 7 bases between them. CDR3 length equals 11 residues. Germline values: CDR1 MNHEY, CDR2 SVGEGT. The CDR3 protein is CASSYSSKAFF. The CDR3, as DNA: TGTGCCAGCAGTTACTCGTCTAAGGCTTTCTTT.